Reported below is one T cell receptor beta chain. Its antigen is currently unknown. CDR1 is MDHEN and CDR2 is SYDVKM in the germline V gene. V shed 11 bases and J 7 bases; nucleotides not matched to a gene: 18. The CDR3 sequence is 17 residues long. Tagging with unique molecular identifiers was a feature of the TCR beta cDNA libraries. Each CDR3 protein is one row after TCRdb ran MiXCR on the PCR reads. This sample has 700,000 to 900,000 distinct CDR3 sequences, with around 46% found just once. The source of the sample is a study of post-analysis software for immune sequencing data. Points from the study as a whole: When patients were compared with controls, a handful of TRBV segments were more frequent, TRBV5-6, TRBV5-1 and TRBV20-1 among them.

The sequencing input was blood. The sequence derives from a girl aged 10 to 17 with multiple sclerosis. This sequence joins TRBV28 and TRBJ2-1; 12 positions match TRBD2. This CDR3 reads CASEGTSGPGGMNEQFF. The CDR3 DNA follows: TGTGCCTCTGAAGGGACTAGCGGGCCGGGAGGTATGAATGAGCAGTTCTTC. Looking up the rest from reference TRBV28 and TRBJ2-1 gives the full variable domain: DVKVTQSSRYLVKRTGEKVFLECVQDMDHENMFWYRQDPGLGLRLIYFSYDVKMKEKGDIPEGYSVSREKKERFSLILESASTNQTSMYLCASEGTSGPGGMNEQFFGPGTRLTVL.